What follows are 18 T cell receptor beta chains derived from one specimen sequenced in a study of cytomegalovirus exposure and HLA in healthy donors. The PCR was carried out with 60 Vbeta primers and 13 Jbeta primers. Sequenced by immunoSEQ multiplex PCR; TCRdb stores in-frame clones only, minus some. The sample lists under 200,000 clones; about three quarters were seen once. Sequenced: PBMCs. The receptors stem from a female donor in good health and CMV-seronegative.

The chain is built from TRBV7-3 and TRBJ1-1, with 8 nucleotides matching TRBD1. There are 14 residues in the CDR3. J gave up 1 base and V 5 bases, and 3 bases lay outside the gene matches. In germline, CDR1 is SGHTA, CDR2 FQGTGA. The CDR3 region has the DNA TGTGCCAGCAGCGAACAGGGGGGGAACACTGAAGCTTTCTTT. Translation: CASSEQGGNTEAFF.

This sequence joins TRBV5-1 and TRBJ2-3, with 7 bases matching TRBD1. After removal of 3 bases from V and 2 bases from J, the junction contained 9 bases not matched to a gene. The CDR3 runs to 16 residues. Germline V lookup: CDR1 SGHRS, CDR2 YFSETQ. CDR3 DNA: TGCGCCAGCAGCTCCCTGACAGGGTCCCCCACAGATACGCAGTATTTT. Amino acids: CASSSLTGSPTDTQYF.

The V and J genes are TRBV27 and TRBJ2-1, with 9 bases fitting TRBD2. Germline assignment: CDR1 MNHEY and CDR2 SMNVEV (reference sequence). The CDR3 runs to 12 residues. V dropped 3 bases and J dropped 10; count of bases not matched to a gene: 1. CDR3 in amino acids: CASSLLAGEQFF. The CDR3 region has the DNA TGTGCCAGCAGTTTGCTAGCGGGAGAGCAGTTCTTC.

This clone turned up a few times. J is TRBJ1-6 and V is TRBV6-6; maybe TRBD1 (5 bases). The CDR3 contains 13 residues. Germline lookup yields CDR1 MNHNY and CDR2 SVGAGI (reference sequence). V lost 8 bases, J lost 14 bases, and 19 bases lay in between. This CDR3 is CASGDGVWGALHF. The CDR3 coding sequence is TGTGCCAGCGGGGACGGGGTTTGGGGGGCCCTCCACTTT.

This sequence joins TRBV11-2 and TRBJ1-6, with D perhaps TRBD1 (6 bases). CDR1 and CDR2 from the germline V gene are SGHAT and FQNNGV. V lost 6 bases to trimming and J lost 0 bases, with 21 bases between them. The CDR3 consists of 19 residues. The CDR3 spells CASRRGGRGGPSYNSPLHF. As DNA, the CDR3 is TGTGCCAGCAGACGTGGAGGGAGGGGGGGCCCCTCCTATAATTCACCCCTCCACTTT.

The V and J genes are TRBV29-1 and TRBJ1-2; no definite D call. Per germline, CDR1 SQVTM and CDR2 ANQGSEA. The ends were cut back, 4 bases at V and 8 bases at J, with 8 bases in the middle. CDR3 length: 10 amino acids. The CDR3 here is CSVGPGGYTF. The CDR3 DNA reads TGCAGCGTTGGCCCGGGGGGCTACACCTTC.

This clone showed up just a few times. V is TRBV25-1 and J is TRBJ2-1; TRBD2 is a possible D gene (6 bases). V was clipped by 0 bases and J by 9 bases, with 21 bases between them. The CDR3 totals 17 residues. The germline CDR1 and CDR2 sequences are MGHDK and SYGVNS. This chain's CDR3 is CASSEYGPGGEVSEQFF. CDR3 sequence (DNA): TGTGCCAGCAGTGAATATGGCCCCGGCGGGGAGGTGAGTGAGCAGTTCTTC.

There are a few counts of this clone. The sample has other DNA sequences that encode this CDR3 too. The chain combines TRBV7-9 with TRBJ2-7; possibly TRBD1 for D (5 bases). The CDR3 has 15 amino acids. Germline V gene data show CDR1 as SEHNR and CDR2 as FQNEAQ (reference sequence). Trimming shortened V by 1 base and J by 1 base, and 11 bases separated the two germline ends. CDR3 residues: CASSLVGRASYEQYF. The CDR3 DNA is TGTGCCAGCAGCTTAGTGGGCAGGGCGTCCTACGAGCAGTACTTC.

The chain has TRBV19 and TRBJ2-3; D is possibly TRBD1 (6 bases). The V gene lost 2 bases and the J gene lost 1 base, with 10 bases spanning the gap. The germline V gene encodes CDR1 LNHDA and CDR2 SQIVND (reference sequence). The CDR3 spans 15 residues. The CDR3 spells CASSIRTVGTDTQYF. CDR3 sequence (DNA): TGTGCCAGTAGTATAAGGACAGTAGGCACAGATACGCAGTATTTT.

This chain links TRBV11-2 with TRBJ2-2, with D possibly TRBD1 on 6 matching bases. CDR3 length equals 15 residues. The germline V and J ends were trimmed by 1 base and 7 bases, with 13 bases remaining between them. CDR1 and CDR2 from the germline V gene are SGHAT and FQNNGV. The CDR3 region has the DNA TGTGCCAGCAGCTTAGTGGGGGCCGGGAACGGGGAGCTGTTTTTT. Translation gives CASSLVGAGNGELFF. Full variable domain (rest looked up from reference TRBV11-2 and TRBJ2-2): EAGVAQSPRYKIIEKRQSVAFWCNPISGHATLYWYQQILGQGPKLLIQFQNNGVVDDSQLPKDRFSAERLKGVDSTLKIQPAKLEDSAVYLCASSLVGAGNGELFFGEGSRLTVL.

This clone was observed once. The rearrangement links TRBV2 to TRBJ2-3; 7 bases align to TRBD2. J was trimmed by 4 bases and V by 8 bases; bases with no gene match: 9. Germline V CDR1 and CDR2: SNHLY, FYNNEI. The CDR3 totals 14 residues. The CDR3, as DNA: TGTGCCAGCTGGGGGGGATCAAGGGCAGATACGCAGTATTTT. This gives the protein CASWGGSRADTQYF.

A few counts support this clone. The chain uses TRBV6-4 and TRBJ2-7, with a weak D call TRBD1 (6 bases). CDR3 size: 15 residues. Trimming took 4 bases from V and 1 from J, leaving 14 bases between them. Germline V gene data show CDR1 as MRHNA and CDR2 as SNTAGT. This chain's CDR3 is CASSAFRGPSYEQYF. CDR3 DNA: TGTGCCAGCAGTGCCTTCAGGGGTCCGTCCTACGAGCAGTACTTC.

The chain carries TRBV5-1 and TRBJ2-5, with 8 bases identical to TRBD1. CDR1 and CDR2 (germline): SGHRS, YFSETQ. The CDR3 spans 14 residues. The ends lost 1 base at V and 3 bases at J; junction bases unmatched: 2. CDR3 residues: CASSLLGQEETQYF. Written as DNA, the CDR3 is TGCGCCAGCAGCTTGTTGGGACAGGAAGAGACCCAGTACTTC.

The chain employs TRBV2 and TRBJ2-5; perhaps TRBD2 as D (5 bases). V lost 1 base to trimming and J lost 7 bases, with 10 bases between them. Germline V gene data show CDR1 as SNHLY and CDR2 as FYNNEI. CDR3 length equals 13 residues. The CDR3 spells CASSEGPGRTQYF. The CDR3 DNA sequence: TGTGCCAGCAGTGAAGGACCGGGGAGGACCCAGTACTTC.

In this sample, this clone turned up a few times. The junction shows a germline mismatch at one end, possibly a read error. The rearrangement links TRBV7-8 to TRBJ2-3; 8 bases agree with TRBD1. The CDR3 runs to 15 residues. Per germline, CDR1 SGHVS and CDR2 FQNEAQ. In DNA form, the CDR3 reads TGTGCCAGCAGCTTCACCGGGACAGGCACTGATACGCAGTATTTT. The encoded protein is CASSFTGTGTDTQYF.

V gene TRBV18 combines with J gene TRBJ2-3; 14 nucleotides match TRBD2. The CDR3 length is 16 residues. Germline CDR1 and CDR2: KGHSH and LQKENI. V gave up 0 bases and J gave up 4 bases; unmatched junction bases: 0. The CDR3 region is CASSPPGLAGADTQYF. CDR3 coding DNA: TGTGCCAGCTCACCACCGGGACTAGCGGGAGCAGATACGCAGTATTTT.

This clone was seen a few times. This chain uses TRBV4-3 with TRBJ1-4, with D possibly being TRBD1 (5 bases). Trimming cost V 0 bases and J 2 bases, with 10 bases left between them. This CDR3 is 16 amino acids long. From germline, CDR1 is LGHNA and CDR2 YSLEER. The CDR3 nucleotides are TGCGCCAGCAGCCAAGATCGGTACAGGACTAATGAAAAACTGTTTTTT. The encoded protein is CASSQDRYRTNEKLFF.

The chain combines TRBV6-6 with TRBJ1-1; D remains unclear. V lost 2 bases and J 4 bases, leaving 11 bases between the germline ends. Germline V gives CDR1 MNHNY, CDR2 SVGAGI (reference sequence). The CDR3 totals 14 residues. Here the CDR3 reads CASSYPEVGTEAFF. The CDR3 DNA is TGTGCCAGCAGTTACCCGGAGGTGGGCACTGAAGCTTTCTTT.